This entry lists 7 T cell receptor beta chains sequenced from one sample in a study of cytomegalovirus exposure and HLA in healthy donors. PCR was performed using 60 Vbeta and 13 Jbeta primers. The protocol was immunoSEQ multiplex PCR, while the TCRdb copy is restricted to in-frame clones and leaves out a portion. The sample holds 140,000 or so clones, more than 60% seen once. What was sequenced was PBMCs. These receptors were taken from a male donor in good health and CMV-seronegative.

CDR3 DNA sequence: TGTGCCAGCAGTCCAGGGACTAGCGGGGGGGACAATGAGCAGTTCTTC. Residues: CASSPGTSGGDNEQFF. The rearrangement joins TRBV2 to TRBJ2-1; 16 bases fit TRBD2. The V gene's germline CDR1 is SNHLY and CDR2 FYNNEI. The CDR3 consists of 16 residues. Germline trimming cut 5 bases from V and 5 bases from J; bases unmatched to any gene: 3.

This clone was detected only a few times. The V gene is TRBV6-5, the J gene TRBJ2-3, with 9 bases matching TRBD2. CDR1 and CDR2 (germline): MNHEY, SVGAGI. Trimming cost V 6 bases and J 7 bases; bases outside gene matches: 11. CDR3 length equals 15 residues. CDR3 loop: CASREPAGGPHTQYF. Written as DNA, the CDR3 is TGTGCCAGCAGGGAACCGGCGGGGGGGCCTCATACGCAGTATTTT.

This clone was found a few times. The chain carries TRBV18 and TRBJ2-2, with no clear D. The V gene lost 3 bases and the J gene lost 7 bases, with 9 bases spanning the gap. The CDR3 covers 13 residues. CDR1 KGHSH and CDR2 LQKENI come from the germline V gene. The CDR3 DNA is TGTGCCAGCTCACCTTCGGTGAACGGGGAGCTGTTTTTT. It yields the protein CASSPSVNGELFF.

CDR3 in amino acids: CASSYPGFVYGYTF. The CDR3 DNA follows: TGTGCCAGCAGCTACCCCGGGTTCGTCTATGGCTACACCTTC. This chain connects TRBV5-4 to TRBJ1-2, with unresolved D. This CDR3 spans 14 amino acids. Germline lookup yields CDR1 SGHNT and CDR2 YYREEE (reference sequence). V gave up 3 bases and J gave up 4 bases, with 13 bases separating them. Together with reference TRBV5-4 and TRBJ1-2, the CDR3 gives the full variable domain: ETGVTQSPTHLIKTRGQQVTLRCSSQSGHNTVSWYQQALGQGPQFIFQYYREEENGRGNFPPRFSGLQFPNYSSELNVNALELDDSALYLCASSYPGFVYGYTFGSGTRLTVV.

This clone was seen more than once but under ten times. The rearrangement joins TRBV2 to TRBJ1-1; a possible D gene is TRBD1 (5 bases). V lost 7 bases, J lost 10 bases, and 13 bases lay in between. Germline-derived CDR1 and CDR2 are SNHLY and FYNNEI. The CDR3 is 11 residues long. The CDR3 nucleotides read TGTGCCAGCACTAAACAGGTCCTAGCTTTCTTT. Translated: CASTKQVLAFF.

The chain employs TRBV12-2 and TRBJ2-1; TRBD2, the D gene given by the table, was not confirmed from the DNA. TRBV12-2 constitutes a pseudogene. The CDR3 is 17 amino acids. This chain's CDR3 is CASRLGWTSGTYNEQFF. CDR3 bases: TGTGCAAGTCGCTTGGGTTGGACTAGCGGAACCTACAATGAGCAGTTCTTC.

CDR3 in DNA: TGTGCCAGCAGCCCTCGGGACTCATCCTACGAGCAGTACTTC. Translated: CASSPRDSSYEQYF. The chain combines TRBV5-4 with TRBJ2-7; perhaps TRBD2 as D (6 bases). The CDR3 sequence is 14 residues long. V lost 4 bases, J lost 1 base, and 12 bases lay in between. Germline CDR1 and CDR2: SGHNT and YYREEE (reference sequence). The full variable domain, its missing parts supplied by reference TRBV5-4 and TRBJ2-7, is ETGVTQSPTHLIKTRGQQVTLRCSSQSGHNTVSWYQQALGQGPQFIFQYYREEENGRGNFPPRFSGLQFPNYSSELNVNALELDDSALYLCASSPRDSSYEQYFGPGTRLTVT.